This TCR beta chain was profiled in a study of shared clonotypes between healthy human individuals. In regard to this clone: Its antigen is still unknown.

Donors included only healthy HIV-negative adults lacking recent acute infections or vaccinations. Study-wide results and caveats: It was expected that sequencing depth would affect clonotype sharing among donors.

Some clones are missing from TCRdb's copy, which holds only in-frame ones; the method was immunoSEQ multiplex PCR. The sample holds about 1 million clones, around 76% seen once. The clonotype originates from a man between 18 and 29 years old in good health. Source material: memory CD4+ T cells sorted from blood. Subset defined: CD45RA-negative fraction.

This chain's CDR3 is CASSQAFLADTQYF. The CDR3 bases are TGCGCCAGCAGCCAAGCCTTCCTGGCAGATACGCAGTATTTT. The chain couples TRBV4-1 to TRBJ2-3; D gene uncertain. The CDR3 consists of 14 residues. V was clipped by 1 base and J by 4 bases, with 9 bases between them. Germline V CDR1 and CDR2: MGHRA, YSYEKL.